A single sample is the source of the 19 T cell receptor beta chains below, sequenced in a study of T cell responses to AZD1222 COVID-19 vaccine. Clones were read by immunoSEQ multiplex PCR, and TCRdb kept only the in-frame ones, dropping some. The repertoire holds approximately 150,000 clones, with approximately 90% as singletons. The input for sequencing was peripheral blood, taken 28 days after the second dose of the MenACWY control vaccine. These receptors were obtained from an adult who received the MenACWY meningococcal vaccine as a control.

This sequence joins TRBV7-2 and TRBJ1-6; a possible D gene is TRBD1 (6 bases). In germline, CDR1 is SGHTA, CDR2 FQGNSA. The CDR3 spans 15 residues. V was trimmed by 4 bases and J by 7 bases, leaving 14 bases between them. The CDR3 DNA sequence: TGTGCCAGCAGCTCTCCGACAGGAGGGAATTCACCCCTCCACTTT. It translates to CASSSPTGGNSPLHF. Combining the CDR3 with reference TRBV7-2 and TRBJ1-6 gives the whole variable domain GAGVSQSPSNKVTEKGKDVELRCDPISGHTALYWYRQSLGQGLEFLIYFQGNSAPDKSGLPSDRFSAERTGGSVSTLTIQRTQQEDSAVYLCASSSPTGGNSPLHFGNGTRLTVT.

This clone was detected a few times. The chain carries TRBV18 and TRBJ2-2, with no clear D. CDR1 KGHSH and CDR2 LQKENI come from the germline V gene. The CDR3 runs to 14 residues. V was shortened by 3 bases and J by 5 bases, with 10 bases between the two germline ends. The CDR3 protein is CASSPRSWTGELFF. As DNA, the CDR3 is TGTGCCAGCTCACCCAGGAGTTGGACCGGGGAGCTGTTTTTT. Full variable domain (remainder filled in from reference TRBV18 and TRBJ2-2): NAGVMQNPRHLVRRRGQEARLRCSPMKGHSHVYWYRQLPEEGLKFMVYLQKENIIDESGMPKERFSAEFPKEGPSILRIQQVVRGDSAAYFCASSPRSWTGELFFGEGSRLTVL.

This rearrangement joins TRBV10-3 to TRBJ2-1, with 11 bases that match TRBD2. V gave up 4 bases and J gave up 4 bases; unmatched junction bases: 9. This CDR3 region has 17 residues. CDR1 and CDR2 (germline): ENHRY, SYGVKD. CDR3 DNA: TGTGCCATCAGTGTATCCGCGGGACTAGCGGATTACAATGAGCAGTTCTTC. It encodes CAISVSAGLADYNEQFF.

The J gene is TRBJ2-3, the V gene TRBV18; D may be TRBD1 (6 bases). V dropped 6 bases and J dropped 4 bases, with 11 bases sitting between them. The V gene's germline CDR1 is KGHSH and CDR2 LQKENI. CDR3 length: 13 amino acids. The CDR3 region is CASSEAGADTQYF. The CDR3 nucleotides read TGTGCCAGCTCGGAAGCAGGGGCAGATACGCAGTATTTT.

This clone was observed once. The V gene is TRBV19, the J gene TRBJ1-4; 7 bases fit TRBD1. The V segment lost 4 bases and the J segment 0 bases; nucleotides outside the gene matches: 5. This CDR3 is 16 amino acids long. Germline lookup yields CDR1 LNHDA and CDR2 SQIVND (reference sequence). In nucleotides, the CDR3 is TGTGCCAGTAGTACACGGACAGGTGCAACTAATGAAAAACTGTTTTTT. This codes for CASSTRTGATNEKLFF.

The genes are TRBV5-1 and TRBJ2-1; 12 bases match TRBD2. Germline values: CDR1 SGHRS, CDR2 YFSETQ. The CDR3 contains 15 residues. J was trimmed by 6 bases and V by 6 bases; bases with no gene match: 7. CDR3 sequence (DNA): TGCGCCAGCACAAATGGGGGACTAGCGGGCAATGAGCAGTTCTTC. This sequence encodes CASTNGGLAGNEQFF.

The CDR3 nucleotides are TGTGCCAGCAGCTACAGGTGGGGCTCCTACGAGCAGTACTTC. The encoded protein is CASSYRWGSYEQYF. This chain uses TRBV27 with TRBJ2-7, with D maybe TRBD1 (5 bases). There are 14 residues in the CDR3. The germline V and J ends were trimmed by 6 bases and 0 bases, with 12 bases remaining between them. Germline V CDR1 and CDR2: MNHEY, SMNVEV (reference sequence).

This clone was seen just once. V gene TRBV19 combines with J gene TRBJ1-2, with D unresolved. The germline CDR1 and CDR2 sequences are LNHDA and SQIVND (reference sequence). CDR3 size: 14 residues. V lost 4 bases and J 3 bases, leaving 12 bases between the germline ends. The chain's CDR3 is CASSRPDFYYGYTF. In nucleotides, the CDR3 is TGTGCCAGTAGTAGGCCAGACTTTTACTATGGCTACACCTTC.

This clone was found once. This chain uses TRBV7-9 with TRBJ2-2, with TRBD2 matching 16 bases. Unmatched junction bases numbered 5, after V lost 5 bases and J lost 5 bases. CDR3 length equals 17 residues. CDR1 SEHNR and CDR2 FQNEAQ come from the germline V gene (reference sequence). DNA for the CDR3: TGTGCCAGCAGCCCGGGACTAGCGGGAGGGGAGACCGGGGAGCTGTTTTTT. It is translated as CASSPGLAGGETGELFF.

Worth noting for this clone: This sample includes further DNA sequences coding for the same CDR3. The CDR3 region is CASSSDRAGNTIYF. The CDR3 DNA reads TGTGCCAGCAGCTCGGACAGGGCTGGAAACACCATATATTTT. The J gene is TRBJ1-3, the V gene TRBV5-4; 8 bases map to TRBD1. The CDR3 is made up of 14 amino acids. CDR1 SGHNT and CDR2 YYREEE come from the germline V gene (reference sequence). The junction had 1 base not matched to a gene; V was cut back by 3 bases and J by 2 bases.

The V and J genes are TRBV28 and TRBJ2-4, with no clear D. The V gene's germline CDR1 is MDHEN and CDR2 SYDVKM. V was trimmed by 5 bases and J by 0 bases, leaving 11 bases between them. This CDR3 region has 15 residues. The CDR3 spells CASSPAILAKNIQYF. CDR3 bases: TGTGCCAGCAGTCCCGCGATACTAGCCAAAAACATTCAGTACTTC.

This clone was picked up one time. V usage is TRBV7-2 and J usage is TRBJ1-2; a possible D gene is TRBD1 (6 bases). Trimming left V 2 bases short and J 4 bases short, with 17 bases between. The CDR3 consists of 16 residues. CDR1 and CDR2 from the germline V gene are SGHTA and FQGNSA. CDR3 nucleotides: TGTGCCAGCAGCTTAATAGCTGCGGGACACCTCTATGGCTACACCTTC. Its translation: CASSLIAAGHLYGYTF.

V usage is TRBV3-1 (or the pseudogene TRBV3-2) and J usage is TRBJ1-2, with 8 bases identical to TRBD1. The germline gives CDR1 LGHDT, CDR2 YNNKEL (reference sequence). The CDR3 length is 16 residues. Trimming cost V 3 bases and J 8 bases; bases outside gene matches: 14. CDR3 nucleotides: TGTGCCAGCAGCCAGGGCCTAACCGGGACAGGATACGGCTACACCTTC. Amino acids: CASSQGLTGTGYGYTF.

The chain employs TRBV14 and TRBJ2-1; D is ambiguous. CDR1 is SGHDN and CDR2 is FVKESK in the germline V gene. Trimming left V 1 base short and J 2 bases short, with 15 bases between. The CDR3 sequence is 17 residues long. The CDR3 spells CASSQAPPRIPYNEQFF. The DNA of the CDR3 is TGTGCCAGCAGCCAAGCCCCTCCGCGGATCCCCTACAATGAGCAGTTCTTC.

The chain has TRBV21-1 and TRBJ1-1. TRBV21-1 is given as a pseudogene. This CDR3 is 11 amino acids long. The CDR3 region is CASSKKFGDFF. DNA for the CDR3: TGTGCCAGCAGCAAAAAATTCGGAGATTTCTTT.

This chain links TRBV6-5 with TRBJ2-7; TRBD2 matches at 8 bases. CDR1 is MNHEY, CDR2 SVGAGI, per germline. J gave up 1 base and V 4 bases, and 3 bases lay outside the gene matches. This CDR3 contains 14 residues. Here the CDR3 DNA reads TGTGCCAGCAGTTTAGCGGGACCTTCCTACGAGCAGTACTTC. Translating it yields CASSLAGPSYEQYF.

The gene calls are TRBV15 and TRBJ1-5, with TRBD1 matching 8 bases. Germline CDR1 is LNHNV and CDR2 is YYDKDF (reference sequence). With V trimmed by 8 bases and J by 4 bases, 13 bases remained unmatched. The length of the CDR3 is 16 residues. CDR3 amino acids: CATWDSGQGGNQPQHF. In nucleotides, the CDR3 is TGTGCCACCTGGGACTCCGGACAGGGAGGGAATCAGCCCCAGCATTTT. Complete variable domain (other parts from reference TRBV15 and TRBJ1-5): DAMVIQNPRYQVTQFGKPVTLSCSQTLNHNVMYWYQQKSSQAPKLLFHYYDKDFNNEADTPDNFQSRRPNTSFCFLDIRSPGLGDTAMYLCATWDSGQGGNQPQHFGDGTRLSIL.

This clone was seen just once. The J gene is TRBJ2-7, the V gene TRBV6-1; 7 bases are shared with TRBD1. The CDR3 length is 19 residues. The junction had 18 bases not matched to a gene; V was cut back by 4 bases and J by 0 bases. Germline CDR1 is MNHNS and CDR2 is SASEGT. CDR3: CASSAVGTEFWPFSYEQYF. CDR3 coding DNA: TGTGCCAGCAGTGCTGTCGGGACAGAGTTCTGGCCGTTCTCCTACGAGCAGTACTTC.

The gene calls are TRBV21-1 and TRBJ1-4; the DNA was not used to check the table's D call, TRBD1. TRBV21-1 constitutes a pseudogene. This CDR3 has 17 residues. This CDR3 reads CASSKPSGTGSFEKLFF. The CDR3 region has the DNA TGTGCCAGCAGCAAACCCTCCGGGACAGGGTCTTTCGAAAAACTGTTTTTT.